This entry lists 19 T cell receptor beta chains sequenced from one sample in a study of breast tumors, draining lymph nodes, adjacent tissues. TCRdb passed the multiplex PCR reads through MiXCR, listing each CDR3 protein once. The data contain about 11,000 distinct CDR3 sequences, approximately 35% of them singletons. Sequencing input: breast tumor tissue. These receptors originate from a female donor with breast cancer. Some clones in this sample may be carry-over from other donors' samples.

This clonotype was seen repeatedly, ten times or more. The CDR3: CASSLAGIRSPLHF. CDR3 nucleotide sequence: TGTGCCAGCAGCTTAGCGGGTATCCGATCACCCCTCCACTTT. The J gene is TRBJ1-6, the V gene TRBV7-8; D is uncertain. The CDR3 loop spans 14 amino acids. Trimming pared 0 bases from V and 10 bases from J, leaving 10 bases between. Germline CDR1 and CDR2: SGHVS and FQNEAQ.

The J gene is TRBJ2-7, the V gene TRBV20-1; D might be TRBD1 (6 bases). CDR1 is DFQATT and CDR2 is SNEGSKA in the germline V gene (reference sequence). This CDR3 is 12 amino acids long. The DNA for the CDR3 is TGCAGCGTCGGGACAACCTCCTACGAGCAGTACTTC. Amino acids: CSVGTTSYEQYF.

This clonotype showed up many times. The chain recombines TRBV19 with TRBJ1-2; unclear D gene. Per the germline V gene, CDR1 is LNHDA and CDR2 is SQIVND (reference sequence). V gave up 3 bases and J gave up 4 bases, with 9 bases separating them. The CDR3 totals 13 residues. This CDR3 is CASSMTRFYGYTF. The CDR3 nucleotides read TGTGCCAGTAGTATGACCAGGTTCTATGGCTACACCTTC.

On this clonotype itself: One end of the junction fails to match germline, which may point to a read error. This sequence joins TRBV6-5 and TRBJ1-2; 7 bases map to TRBD1. This CDR3 contains 14 residues. Germline CDR1 MNHEY, CDR2 SVGAGI. The CDR3 region has the DNA TGTGCCAGCAGTAGGAACAGGGGCCAGGGAGGCTACGCCTTC. Amino acids: CASSRNRGQGGYAF.

There are many counts of this clonotype. The chain links TRBV6-4 to TRBJ2-1; D is perhaps TRBD1 (5 bases). The CDR3 has 15 amino acids. Trimming left V 4 bases short and J 8 bases short, with 18 bases between. The germline gives CDR1 MRHNA, CDR2 SNTAGT. The CDR3 DNA reads as TGTGCCAGCAGTGCCTTCTGGGGCCTGGACGATGAGCAGTTCTTC. It specifies CASSAFWGLDDEQFF.

This clonotype was picked up one time. This chain links TRBV9 with TRBJ2-2; 10 positions match TRBD1. The CDR3 runs 16 residues. CDR1 is SGDLS, CDR2 YYNGEE, per germline. V trimming: 4 bases; J trimming: 8 bases; junction bases outside the gene matches: 11. The CDR3 nucleotides are TGTGCCAGCAGCACCCGGGACAGGGGCCATACTGGGGAGCTGTTTTTT. This encodes CASSTRDRGHTGELFF.

Comment on this clonotype: Since a much larger clone is just one base distant, this may be a read error. The chain is built from TRBV4-1 and TRBJ2-4; D remains unclear. Germline V lookup: CDR1 MGHRA, CDR2 YSYEKL. This CDR3 contains 14 residues. The V and J ends lost 4 bases and 5 bases respectively, with 12 bases between them. The CDR3 DNA is TGCGCCAGCAGCCGAAAGGTCCTGGAAAACATTCAGTACTTC. The encoded protein is CASSRKVLENIQYF.

The J gene is TRBJ1-5, the V gene TRBV20-1; D ambiguous. Germline lookup yields CDR1 DFQATT and CDR2 SNEGSKA (reference sequence). Between the trimmed V and J ends, which lost 0 bases and 7 bases, there was a span of 16 bases. This CDR3 comprises 15 residues. CDR3 coding DNA: TGCAGTGCTAGAGAACAGTACGGGAGCAGCCAGCCCCAGCATTTT. Protein product: CSAREQYGSSQPQHF.

This clonotype occurred many times. The CDR3 loop is CASSPGRTNQPQHF. The CDR3 nucleotides read TGTGCCAGCAGCCCCGGACGGACAAATCAGCCCCAGCATTTT. The chain is built from TRBV28 and TRBJ1-5, with D possibly TRBD1 on 5 matching bases. The CDR3 is made up of 14 amino acids. Germline CDR1 and CDR2: MDHEN and SYDVKM. V dropped 6 bases and J dropped 4 bases, with 13 bases sitting between them.

This clonotype was seen repeatedly, ten times or more. J is TRBJ1-2 and V is TRBV6-1; the D is unclear. The germline gives CDR1 MNHNS, CDR2 SASEGT. The CDR3 is 10 residues long. V lost 11 bases to trimming and J lost 6 bases, with 10 bases between them. CDR3 sequence: CASREDGYTF. The CDR3 DNA is TGTGCCTCGAGAGAGGATGGCTACACCTTC.

At least ten counts were recorded for this clonotype. The chain joins TRBV4-1 to TRBJ1-5; D not resolved. Germline V gene sequence: CDR1 MGHRA, CDR2 YSYEKL. V was shortened by 1 base and J by 7 bases, with 5 bases between the two germline ends. This CDR3 spans 12 amino acids. CDR3 sequence reads: CASSQVGQPQHF. The DNA for the CDR3 is TGCGCCAGCAGCCAAGTGGGCCAGCCCCAGCATTTT.

The rearrangement joins TRBV20-1 to TRBJ2-3; weak D call: TRBD2 (5 bases). The CDR3 covers 14 residues. V dropped 5 bases and J dropped 0 bases, with 12 bases sitting between them. CDR1 and CDR2 (germline): DFQATT, SNEGSKA (reference sequence). The CDR3: CSAPPRTSTDTQYF. DNA for the CDR3: TGCAGTGCTCCACCACGGACTAGCACAGATACGCAGTATTTT.

This clonotype was recorded many times. The rearrangement uses TRBV18 and TRBJ2-2; D gene unclear. The CDR3 totals 13 residues. With 2 bases removed from V and 7 bases from J, the gap between germline ends came to 8 bases. Germline V CDR1 and CDR2: KGHSH, LQKENI. The CDR3 nucleotides read TGTGCCAGCTCACCAGCGGCAATCGGGGAGCTGTTTTTT. It specifies CASSPAAIGELFF.

This clonotype was counted at least ten times. The chain has TRBV5-4 and TRBJ2-7; tentatively, D is TRBD1 or TRBD2 (6 bases each). From germline, CDR1 is SGHNT and CDR2 YYREEE (reference sequence). The CDR3 length is 16 residues. V dropped 4 bases and J dropped 2 bases, with 19 bases sitting between them. The DNA for the CDR3 is TGTGCCAGCAGCCCCCGTCGGCAGGGGAGGACCTACGAGCAGTACTTC. It encodes CASSPRRQGRTYEQYF.

This clonotype was seen only once. The chain recombines TRBV7-2 with TRBJ2-1, with TRBD1 matching over 12 bases. The CDR3 runs to 14 residues. Trimming at V came to 5 bases and at J to 7 bases, leaving 3 bases not matched to a gene. From germline, CDR1 is SGHTA and CDR2 FQGNSA. For the CDR3, the DNA is TGTGCCAGCAGCGGGACAGGGGGCTGGAATGAGCAGTTCTTC. Its translation is CASSGTGGWNEQFF. Full variable domain (rest looked up from reference TRBV7-2 and TRBJ2-1): GAGVSQSPSNKVTEKGKDVELRCDPISGHTALYWYRQSLGQGLEFLIYFQGNSAPDKSGLPSDRFSAERTGGSVSTLTIQRTQQEDSAVYLCASSGTGGWNEQFFGPGTRLTVL.

V gene TRBV6-5 combines with J gene TRBJ2-3, with 8 bases matching TRBD2. The germline V gene has CDR1 MNHEY and CDR2 SVGAGI. This CDR3 contains 15 residues. The V gene end was trimmed by 1 base and the J gene end by 6 bases; junction bases not matched to a gene: 6. The CDR3 nucleotides are TGTGCCAGCAGTTACTTGTCCGGGAGGGCGGATACGCAGTATTTT. It codes for CASSYLSGRADTQYF.

This sequence joins TRBV20-1 and TRBJ2-3; D uncertain. This CDR3 region has 11 residues. The V gene's germline CDR1 is DFQATT and CDR2 SNEGSKA (reference sequence). Trimming shortened V by 6 bases and J by 3 bases, and 7 bases separated the two germline ends. CDR3: CSAQRTDTQYF. CDR3 nucleotide sequence: TGCAGTGCCCAAAGAACAGATACGCAGTATTTT.

In the case of this clonotype: The conserved phenylalanine or tryptophan normally closing the CDR3 is absent here, so this likely arose from a read error. The chain recombines TRBV29-1 with TRBJ2-3; TRBD1 agrees at 7 bases. Losses at the gene ends were 8 bases for V and 5 bases for J; bases not matched to a gene: 10. This CDR3 contains 13 residues. The germline V gene encodes CDR1 SQVTM and CDR2 ANQGSEA. CDR3 loop: CSFGVTGQDTQYL. In DNA, the CDR3 is TGCAGCTTTGGGGTGACAGGGCAAGATACGCAGTATCTT.

By share of the sample, this clonotype is medium-sized (0.01 to 0.1%). V usage is TRBV11-2 and J usage is TRBJ2-3; D assignment may be TRBD1 or TRBD2 (5 bases each). The V end was cut by 2 bases, the J end by 6 bases, with 9 bases between. The CDR3 totals 13 residues. Germline assignment: CDR1 SGHAT and CDR2 FQNNGV. The CDR3 loop reads CASSLSGQDTQYF. CDR3 nucleotide sequence: TGTGCCAGCAGCTTATCGGGGCAGGATACGCAGTATTTT.